The 3 T cell receptor beta chains in this list originate from one sample, sequenced in a study of blood T cells in healthy people across ages. Combining a sample-barcoded 5' primer with a J-beta primer mix, a second PCR ran for roughly 7 to 11 cycles. Each CDR3 protein is one row after TCRdb ran MiXCR on the 5' RACE reads. The sample includes around 1,100,000 distinct CDR3 sequences, under 40% of them seen just once. The specimen sequenced was blood. All receptors come from a man aged 18 to 30 in good health.

The rearrangement joins TRBV7-6 to TRBJ2-4, with D maybe TRBD2 (5 bases). V was trimmed by 8 bases and J by 3 bases, leaving 11 bases between them. The germline gives CDR1 SGHVS, CDR2 FNYEAQ. The CDR3 extends over 13 amino acids. CDR3 loop: CASGSGLKNIQYF. The DNA for the CDR3 is TGTGCCAGCGGGTCAGGACTCAAAAACATTCAGTACTTC. The full variable domain, in which reference TRBV7-6 and TRBJ2-4 provide the parts outside the CDR3, is GAGVSQSPRYKVTKRGQDVALRCDPISGHVSLYWYRQALGQGPEFLTYFNYEAQQDKSGLPNDRFSAERPEGSISTLTIQRTEQRDSAMYRCASGSGLKNIQYFGAGTRLSVL.

V is TRBV9 and J is TRBJ1-2, with TRBD1 as a possible D gene (6 bases). This CDR3 spans 17 amino acids. Deletions cut 3 bases from V and 8 bases from J, with 26 bases between. CDR1 SGDLS and CDR2 YYNGEE come from the germline V gene. The CDR3: CASSANPGHLARRGYTF. CDR3 nucleotides: TGTGCCAGCAGCGCGAACCCGGGACACCTTGCTCGGCGGGGCTACACCTTC.

The chain couples TRBV7-8 to TRBJ2-3; D not resolved. Trimming left V 8 bases short and J 0 bases short, with 18 bases between. This CDR3 contains 16 residues. Germline V gene data show CDR1 as SGHVS and CDR2 as FQNEAQ. The CDR3 coding sequence is TGTGCCAGCCTGGGATTGAGATCGGCTAGCACAGATACGCAGTATTTT. Its translation is CASLGLRSASTDTQYF.